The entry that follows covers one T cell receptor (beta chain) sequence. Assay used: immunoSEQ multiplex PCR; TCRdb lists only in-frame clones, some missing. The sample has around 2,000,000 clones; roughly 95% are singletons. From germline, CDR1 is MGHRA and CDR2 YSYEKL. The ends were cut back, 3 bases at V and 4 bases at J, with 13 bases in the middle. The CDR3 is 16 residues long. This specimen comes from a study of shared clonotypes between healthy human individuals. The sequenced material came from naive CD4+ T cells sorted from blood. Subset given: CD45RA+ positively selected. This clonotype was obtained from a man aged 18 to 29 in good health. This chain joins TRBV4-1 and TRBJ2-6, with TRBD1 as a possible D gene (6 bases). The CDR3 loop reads CASSHLWTAGANVLTF. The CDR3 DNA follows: TGCGCCAGCAGCCACCTCTGGACAGCCGGGGCCAACGTCCTGACTTTC.